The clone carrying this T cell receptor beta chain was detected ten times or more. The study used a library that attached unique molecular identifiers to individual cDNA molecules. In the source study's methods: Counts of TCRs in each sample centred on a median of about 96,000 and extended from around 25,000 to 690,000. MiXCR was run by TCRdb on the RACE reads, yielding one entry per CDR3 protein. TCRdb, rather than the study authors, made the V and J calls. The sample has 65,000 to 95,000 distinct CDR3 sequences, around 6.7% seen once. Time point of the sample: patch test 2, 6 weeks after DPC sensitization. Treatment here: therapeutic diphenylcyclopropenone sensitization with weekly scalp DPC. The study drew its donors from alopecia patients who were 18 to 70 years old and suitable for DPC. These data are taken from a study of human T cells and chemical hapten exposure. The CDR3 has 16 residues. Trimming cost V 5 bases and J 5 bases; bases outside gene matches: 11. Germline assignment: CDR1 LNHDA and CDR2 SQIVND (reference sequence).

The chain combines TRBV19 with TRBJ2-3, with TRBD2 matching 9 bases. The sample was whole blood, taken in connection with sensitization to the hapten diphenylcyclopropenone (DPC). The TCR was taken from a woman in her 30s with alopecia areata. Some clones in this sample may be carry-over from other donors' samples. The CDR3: CASSSIVAGVGDTQYF. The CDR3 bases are TGTGCCAGTAGTTCGATCGTAGCGGGGGTCGGAGATACGCAGTATTTT.